Each of the 26 T cell receptor beta chains below was sequenced from the same sample in a study of siplizumab effects on memory and regulatory T cells. Some clones are missing from TCRdb's copy, which holds only in-frame ones; the method was immunoSEQ multiplex PCR. Of 75,000 to 100,000 clones in the sample, 85% to 95% were seen once. The sequenced sample consisted of non-Treg CD4+ T cells sorted from blood. Source of these receptors: a human donor in good health.

The sample holds one count of this clone. The chain combines TRBV27 with TRBJ2-1, with D perhaps TRBD1 or TRBD2 (6 bases each). Germline CDR1 MNHEY, CDR2 SMNVEV (reference sequence). The length of the CDR3 is 16 residues. Trimming pared 10 bases from V and 0 bases from J, leaving 19 bases between. The CDR3 DNA follows: TGTGCCACCATGAATACGGGGGCCTTCTCCTACAATGAGCAGTTCTTC. It translates to CATMNTGAFSYNEQFF.

The chain has TRBV5-4 and TRBJ2-7, with 7 bases matching TRBD2. V trimming: 0 bases; J trimming: 4 bases; junction bases outside the gene matches: 7. CDR1 and CDR2 (germline): SGHNT, YYREEE (reference sequence). This CDR3 spans 15 amino acids. The CDR3 DNA is TGTGCCAGCAGCTTGGGGACGGGAGGTGTTTACGAGCAGTACTTC. Its protein product is CASSLGTGGVYEQYF.

The chain has TRBV25-1 and TRBJ2-1; D gene ambiguous. Germline lookup yields CDR1 MGHDK and CDR2 SYGVNS. Trimming left V 5 bases short and J 6 bases short, with 14 bases between. The CDR3 has 14 residues. The CDR3 DNA follows: TGTGCCAGCAGTCCACAGACTGGCACCAATGAGCAGTTCTTC. It encodes CASSPQTGTNEQFF.

The rearrangement joins TRBV6-5 to TRBJ2-1; TRBD2 matches at 10 bases. Unmatched junction bases numbered 8, after V lost 6 bases and J lost 6 bases. Germline V gene lookup returns CDR1 MNHEY and CDR2 SVGAGI. This CDR3 has 15 amino acids. DNA of the CDR3: TGTGCCAGCAGCCGCCTAGCGGGAGTTAGCAATGAGCAGTTCTTC. It specifies CASSRLAGVSNEQFF.

V and J are TRBV10-1 and TRBJ2-3; D is unclear. The CDR3 has 16 residues. CDR1 and CDR2 (germline): WNHNN, SYGVQD (reference sequence). Trimming left V 2 bases short and J 1 base short, with 13 bases between. The CDR3 reads CASSEDLGRGTDTQYF. Here the CDR3 DNA reads TGCGCCAGCAGTGAGGATTTAGGGCGCGGCACAGATACGCAGTATTTT.

The gene calls are TRBV28 and TRBJ1-1; unclear D gene. CDR3 length: 15 amino acids. Germline V gene sequence: CDR1 MDHEN, CDR2 SYDVKM. Deletions cut 4 bases from V and 1 base from J, with 13 bases between. CDR3 loop: CASSWATAQNTEAFF. DNA for the CDR3: TGTGCCAGCAGTTGGGCGACGGCCCAGAACACTGAAGCTTTCTTT.

The V and J genes are TRBV19 and TRBJ2-2, with D possibly TRBD2 on 5 matching bases. V lost 2 bases and J lost 7, with 11 bases in between. There are 14 residues in the CDR3. The germline V gene has CDR1 LNHDA and CDR2 SQIVND (reference sequence). Here the CDR3 DNA reads TGTGCCAGTAGTATACCGGGGATCGGCGGGGAGCTGTTTTTT. As protein: CASSIPGIGGELFF.

This clone was seen only once. The J gene is TRBJ1-1, the V gene TRBV11-2; no definite D call. Germline CDR1 and CDR2: SGHAT and FQNNGV. V lost 7 bases, J lost 5 bases, and 11 bases lay in between. The CDR3 sequence is 12 residues long. The CDR3 DNA follows: TGTGCCAGCACCCCTCTGAGGACTGAAGCTTTCTTT. Translating gives CASTPLRTEAFF. Supplemented by reference TRBV11-2 and TRBJ1-1, the full variable domain reads EAGVAQSPRYKIIEKRQSVAFWCNPISGHATLYWYQQILGQGPKLLIQFQNNGVVDDSQLPKDRFSAERLKGVDSTLKIQPAKLEDSAVYLCASTPLRTEAFFGQGTRLTVV.

The chain carries TRBV5-1 and TRBJ2-2; D assignment may be TRBD1 or TRBD2 (6 bases each). The CDR3 has 15 amino acids. Looked up from germline, CDR1 is SGHRS and CDR2 is YFSETQ. Trimming pared 2 bases from V and 6 bases from J, leaving 14 bases between. The DNA of the CDR3 is TGCGCCAGCAGCTTAACGGGGGCTGGGGCCGGGGAGCTGTTTTTT. It codes for CASSLTGAGAGELFF.

The chain uses TRBV5-1 and TRBJ2-7; 8 bases are shared with TRBD1. V shed 3 bases, J shed 5 bases, and the junction held 7 bases outside the gene matches. The germline V gene has CDR1 SGHRS and CDR2 YFSETQ. This CDR3 spans 14 amino acids. CDR3 nucleotides: TGCGCCAGCAGCTCCGGACAGGGACGGGACGAGCAGTACTTC. It is translated as CASSSGQGRDEQYF.

This clone was recorded at least ten times. The chain carries TRBV28 and TRBJ1-3; D unresolved. V lost 5 bases, J lost 4 bases, and 6 bases lay in between. Germline assignment: CDR1 MDHEN and CDR2 SYDVKM. The CDR3 is 12 amino acids. The CDR3 loop reads CASSTQGNTIYF. DNA of the CDR3: TGTGCCAGCAGTACACAGGGAAACACCATATATTTT.

The chain employs TRBV7-3 and TRBJ2-1; 9 bases line up with TRBD2. J gave up 9 bases and V 5 bases, and 5 bases lay outside the gene matches. CDR3 size: 13 residues. Germline V gene sequence: CDR1 SGHTA, CDR2 FQGTGA. CDR3 residues: CASSVAGVAEQFF. CDR3 nucleotide sequence: TGTGCCAGCAGCGTAGCGGGAGTGGCTGAGCAGTTCTTC.

The V call is TRBV28, the J call TRBJ2-5, with unresolved D. The CDR3 sequence is 12 residues long. Looked up from germline, CDR1 is MDHEN and CDR2 is SYDVKM. The V gene lost 7 bases and the J gene lost 5 bases, with 11 bases spanning the gap. The chain's CDR3 is CASTDGLETQYF. The CDR3 region has the DNA TGTGCCAGCACCGACGGGCTTGAGACCCAGTACTTC.

The rearrangement joins TRBV30 to TRBJ2-1; no clear D. The CDR3 totals 11 residues. V lost 0 bases and J lost 9, with 6 bases in between. Germline CDR1 is GTSNPN and CDR2 is SVGIG (reference sequence). CDR3 loop: CAWSVLGEQFF. CDR3 in DNA: TGTGCCTGGAGTGTCTTGGGTGAGCAGTTCTTC.

This chain links TRBV7-9 with TRBJ2-1; 8 bases are shared with TRBD1. Trimming took 2 bases from V and 2 from J; bases not matched to a gene: 8. Germline values: CDR1 SEHNR, CDR2 FQNEAQ (reference sequence). The CDR3 covers 17 residues. The CDR3, as DNA: TGTGCCAGCAGCTTACCCCTTGGCAGGGGGCCCTACAATGAGCAGTTCTTC. It yields the protein CASSLPLGRGPYNEQFF.

V and J are TRBV18 and TRBJ1-5, with D tentatively TRBD1 (5 bases). Trimming took off 5 bases at V and 2 bases at J, with 16 bases between the two ends. Germline V lookup: CDR1 KGHSH, CDR2 LQKENI. CDR3 length equals 16 residues. CDR3 residues: CASSFLQGGRNQPQHF. CDR3 nucleotides: TGTGCCAGCTCATTTCTCCAGGGTGGTCGCAATCAGCCCCAGCATTTT.

The genes are TRBV5-1 and TRBJ2-2, with TRBD1 matching over 9 bases. Unmatched junction bases numbered 4, after V lost 4 bases and J lost 3 bases. The CDR3 extends over 15 amino acids. Germline CDR1 SGHRS, CDR2 YFSETQ. In DNA form, the CDR3 reads TGCGCCAGCAGCGCACAGGGGGCGGACACCGGGGAGCTGTTTTTT. Encoded protein: CASSAQGADTGELFF.

V and J are TRBV7-2 and TRBJ2-7, with unresolved D. Germline V gives CDR1 SGHTA, CDR2 FQGNSA. The germline V and J ends were trimmed by 5 bases and 5 bases, with 10 bases remaining between them. The CDR3 totals 12 residues. CDR3 bases: TGTGCCAGCAGCCTCAGTAGGGACGAGCAGTACTTC. Protein: CASSLSRDEQYF.

V and J are TRBV7-2 and TRBJ1-1; D not resolved. Germline CDR1 is SGHTA and CDR2 is FQGNSA. With 0 bases removed from V and 5 bases from J, the gap between germline ends came to 10 bases. This CDR3 is built from 14 residues. DNA of the CDR3: TGTGCCAGCAGCTTAGCGTCAGGTCGGACTGAAGCTTTCTTT. This gives the protein CASSLASGRTEAFF.

The chain recombines TRBV4-1 with TRBJ2-7, with D tentatively TRBD2 (5 bases). The length of the CDR3 is 13 residues. Germline V gene lookup returns CDR1 MGHRA and CDR2 YSYEKL. Trimming left V 4 bases short and J 3 bases short, with 10 bases between. The CDR3 protein is CASSRGVGYEQYF. The CDR3 DNA reads TGCGCCAGCAGCCGGGGAGTGGGCTACGAGCAGTACTTC.

The rearrangement links TRBV25-1 to TRBJ2-5, with 8 bases that match TRBD1. Germline V gene sequence: CDR1 MGHDK, CDR2 SYGVNS. This CDR3 comprises 15 residues. After removal of 4 bases from V and 6 bases from J, the junction contained 10 bases not matched to a gene. CDR3 DNA: TGTGCCAGCAGTGGAAAACGACAGGGGCTAAAGACCCAGTACTTC. Its translation is CASSGKRQGLKTQYF.

The gene calls are TRBV27 and TRBJ2-2; no clear D gene. V was pared by 3 bases and J by 5 bases, with 4 bases between. Germline V gene data show CDR1 as MNHEY and CDR2 as SMNVEV (reference sequence). The CDR3 is 12 amino acids. The CDR3 sequence: CASSFLTGELFF. The CDR3 DNA sequence: TGTGCCAGCAGTTTCCTGACCGGGGAGCTGTTTTTT.

The gene calls are TRBV7-9 and TRBJ2-3; a possible D gene is TRBD2 (5 bases). The CDR3 is 15 amino acids. V was trimmed by 2 bases and J by 4 bases, leaving 13 bases between them. Germline V CDR1 and CDR2: SEHNR, FQNEAQ (reference sequence). The CDR3 reads CASSLLLGASDTQYF. DNA of the CDR3: TGTGCCAGCAGCTTACTTTTGGGAGCCTCAGATACGCAGTATTTT.

J is TRBJ2-3 and V is TRBV5-1; TRBD2 matches 10 bases. Germline-derived CDR1 and CDR2 are SGHRS and YFSETQ. J was trimmed by 5 bases and V by 4 bases; bases with no gene match: 13. This CDR3 spans 17 amino acids. The CDR3 spells CASSSPSGRARGDTQYF. CDR3 DNA sequence: TGCGCCAGCAGCAGTCCAAGCGGGAGGGCCCGGGGAGATACGCAGTATTTT.

V is TRBV28 and J is TRBJ1-5; weak D call: TRBD1 (5 bases). Per germline, CDR1 MDHEN and CDR2 SYDVKM. With 2 bases removed from V and 7 bases from J, the gap between germline ends came to 12 bases. This CDR3 is 14 amino acids long. CDR3 loop: CASSLAGRVQPQHF. Here the CDR3 DNA reads TGTGCCAGCAGTTTAGCAGGCAGGGTACAGCCCCAGCATTTT.

The rearrangement uses TRBV28 and TRBJ2-1, with TRBD2 as a possible D gene (6 bases). Germline CDR1 is MDHEN and CDR2 is SYDVKM. Trimming took 7 bases from V and 2 from J, leaving 15 bases between them. The CDR3 consists of 15 residues. The CDR3 loop reads CASTLGGVPYNEQFF. The CDR3, as DNA: TGTGCCAGCACCCTGGGCGGGGTCCCCTACAATGAGCAGTTCTTC.